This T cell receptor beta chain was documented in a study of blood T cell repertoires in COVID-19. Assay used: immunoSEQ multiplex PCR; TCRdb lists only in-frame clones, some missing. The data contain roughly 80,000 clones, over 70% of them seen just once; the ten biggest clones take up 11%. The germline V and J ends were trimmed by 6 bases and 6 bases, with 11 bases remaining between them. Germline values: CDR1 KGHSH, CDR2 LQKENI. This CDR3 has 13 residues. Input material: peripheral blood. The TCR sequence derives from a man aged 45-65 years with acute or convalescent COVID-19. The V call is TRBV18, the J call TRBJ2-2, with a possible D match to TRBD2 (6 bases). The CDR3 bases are TGTGCCAGCTCCGGGGGAGAAGCCGGGGAGCTGTTTTTT. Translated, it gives CASSGGEAGELFF.